These 27 T cell receptor beta chains originate from one sample sequenced in a study of siplizumab effects on memory and regulatory T cells. Only in-frame clones appear in the TCRdb table, and some are missing; sequencing was by immunoSEQ multiplex PCR. The table shows about 100,000 clones, with nearly 95% occurring only once. Sequences were obtained from non-Treg CD4+ T cells sorted from blood. The source of these receptors is a human donor in good health.

V and J are TRBV5-5 and TRBJ2-7; no definite D call. In germline, CDR1 is SGHKS, CDR2 YYEKEE (reference sequence). This CDR3 comprises 12 residues. V lost 0 bases and J lost 2, with 3 bases in between. CDR3 in amino acids: CASSLEAYEQYF. The CDR3 DNA reads TGTGCCAGCAGCTTGGAAGCCTACGAGCAGTACTTC. Supplemented by reference TRBV5-5 and TRBJ2-7, the full variable domain reads DAGVTQSPTHLIKTRGQQVTLRCSPISGHKSVSWYQQVLGQGPQFIFQYYEKEERGRGNFPDRFSARQFPNYSSELNVNALLLGDSALYLCASSLEAYEQYFGPGTRLTVT.

The chain carries TRBV10-3 and TRBJ1-5; 10 nucleotides agree with TRBD1. The CDR3 totals 16 residues. The trim removed 0 bases at V and 6 bases at J, leaving 5 bases unmatched. Germline CDR1 is ENHRY and CDR2 is SYGVKD. CDR3 amino acids: CAISESDRGVGQPQHF. The CDR3, as DNA: TGTGCCATCAGTGAGTCGGACAGGGGGGTGGGTCAGCCCCAGCATTTT.

This chain's CDR3 is CASSRTSESEQYF. The CDR3 DNA is TGTGCCAGCAGCCGGACTAGCGAAAGCGAGCAGTACTTC. This sequence joins TRBV9 and TRBJ2-7, with 9 positions matching TRBD2. The CDR3 totals 13 residues. Trimming cost V 4 bases and J 6 bases; bases outside gene matches: 5. The germline V gene has CDR1 SGDLS and CDR2 YYNGEE.

The chain has TRBV11-3 and TRBJ2-5; 7 positions match TRBD2. V lost 4 bases and J lost 2; bases outside the gene matches: 7. The CDR3 sequence is 15 residues long. Germline CDR1 SGHNT, CDR2 YENEEA. As DNA, the CDR3 is TGTGCCAGCAGCTCAGCGGGACCCAGACAAGAGACCCAGTACTTC. This translates into CASSSAGPRQETQYF.

The chain combines TRBV27 with TRBJ2-7, with 8 bases matching TRBD2. Germline CDR1 reads MNHEY; CDR2 reads SMNVEV (reference sequence). The CDR3 has 11 amino acids. J was trimmed by 7 bases and V by 4 bases; bases with no gene match: 0. Here the CDR3 reads CASSSGGEQYF. DNA for the CDR3: TGTGCCAGCAGTTCGGGGGGGGAGCAGTACTTC.

For the CDR3, the DNA is TGTGCTAGTGGTTTAGGGGAGAGCTCCTACAATGAGCAGTTCTTC. Residues: CASGLGESSYNEQFF. The chain employs TRBV12-5 and TRBJ2-1; D is tentatively TRBD1 or TRBD2 (5 bases each). Germline lookup yields CDR1 LGHNT and CDR2 FRNRAP. The CDR3 sequence is 15 residues long. V lost 3 bases and J lost 0, with 9 bases in between.

The rearrangement links TRBV7-9 to TRBJ2-1; 7 nucleotides agree with TRBD1. The CDR3 is made up of 19 amino acids. Germline V lookup: CDR1 SEHNR, CDR2 FQNEAQ (reference sequence). V lost 2 bases, J lost 0 bases, and 13 bases stayed unmatched. CDR3 nucleotide sequence: TGTGCCAGCAGCTTAAGGGACAGTCAGAGGGCCAGCTCCTACAATGAGCAGTTCTTC. This encodes CASSLRDSQRASSYNEQFF.

The chain recombines TRBV5-1 with TRBJ1-2; D is possibly TRBD1 (6 bases). Germline CDR1 and CDR2: SGHRS and YFSETQ. CDR3 length equals 13 residues. Trimming shortened V by 0 bases and J by 9 bases, and 12 bases separated the two germline ends. Here the CDR3 DNA reads TGCGCCAGCAGCTTGGTGGGGGCGGGTCGCTACACCTTC. This codes for CASSLVGAGRYTF.

This rearrangement joins TRBV19 to TRBJ2-1; 9 bases match TRBD2. The CDR3 covers 15 residues. The V segment lost 6 bases and the J segment 4 bases; nucleotides outside the gene matches: 7. Germline lookup yields CDR1 LNHDA and CDR2 SQIVND (reference sequence). The CDR3 DNA is TGTGCCAGTAGACAAACTAGCGGGCGTTACAATGAGCAGTTCTTC. Its protein is CASRQTSGRYNEQFF.

The V and J genes are TRBV5-1 and TRBJ2-2; D is perhaps TRBD2 (5 bases). V gave up 1 base and J gave up 4 bases, with 8 bases separating them. The CDR3 extends over 14 amino acids. Germline V gene sequence: CDR1 SGHRS, CDR2 YFSETQ. The CDR3 region is CASSLNSVTGELFF. CDR3 in DNA: TGCGCCAGCAGCTTGAATAGCGTCACCGGGGAGCTGTTTTTT.

The chain links TRBV2 to TRBJ2-3; 9 bases line up with TRBD1. Germline values: CDR1 SNHLY, CDR2 FYNNEI. J lost 1 base, V lost 7 bases, and 3 bases had no gene match. The CDR3 covers 14 residues. CDR3 sequence (DNA): TGTGCCAGCACCCGGGACAGGGGCACAGATACGCAGTATTTT. The encoded protein is CASTRDRGTDTQYF.

For the CDR3, the DNA is TGTGCCTGGAGTGTGGTCGGTGCTTTCGGGGAGCTGTTTTTT. Protein sequence: CAWSVVGAFGELFF. The genes are TRBV30 and TRBJ2-2; D ambiguous. CDR3 length: 14 amino acids. V dropped 0 bases and J dropped 7 bases, with 12 bases sitting between them. The germline V gene has CDR1 GTSNPN and CDR2 SVGIG (reference sequence).

This clone was counted once. CDR3 coding DNA: TGTGCCAGCAGCTTGTATGGCAGAGAAGAGACCCAGTACTTC. Encoded protein: CASSLYGREETQYF. V usage is TRBV5-6 and J usage is TRBJ2-5; no clear D. V lost 1 base and J 3 bases, leaving 10 bases between the germline ends. CDR3 length equals 14 residues. Germline V gives CDR1 SGHDT, CDR2 YYEEEE.

V and J are TRBV19 and TRBJ2-3; D tentatively fits TRBD1 or TRBD2 (5 bases each). V lost 5 bases and J 3 bases, leaving 15 bases between the germline ends. The germline V gene encodes CDR1 LNHDA and CDR2 SQIVND (reference sequence). The CDR3 spans 15 residues. In DNA form, the CDR3 reads TGTGCCAGTAGTTACCGGGGCCTAGGAACAGATACGCAGTATTTT. Its protein is CASSYRGLGTDTQYF.

The chain has TRBV11-3 and TRBJ1-2, with TRBD1 matching over 7 bases. Unmatched junction bases numbered 9, after V lost 4 bases and J lost 1 base. The CDR3 runs to 16 residues. Germline lookup yields CDR1 SGHNT and CDR2 YENEEA. CDR3 sequence (DNA): TGTGCCAGCAGCTCCCAGGTAGGGGGCGGTAACTATGGCTACACCTTC. It translates to CASSSQVGGGNYGYTF.

The genes are TRBV23-1 and TRBJ1-3, with D perhaps TRBD1 (5 bases). TRBV23-1 is an ORF for which the function is uncertain. The CDR3 runs 19 residues. With 0 bases removed from V and 0 bases from J, the gap between germline ends came to 18 bases. The CDR3 sequence is CASSQSVRFRRGSGNTIYF. The CDR3, as DNA: TGCGCCAGCAGTCAATCGGTTCGGTTTAGGAGGGGCTCTGGAAACACCATATATTTT.

The chain has TRBV15 and TRBJ2-5, with no clear D. Germline CDR1 reads LNHNV; CDR2 reads YYDKDF (reference sequence). V was trimmed by 0 bases and J by 5 bases, leaving 7 bases between them. CDR3 length: 13 amino acids. CDR3 in DNA: TGTGCCACCAGCAGAGATATGCTGGAGACCCAGTACTTC. Translation gives CATSRDMLETQYF.

The rearrangement links TRBV4-1 to TRBJ2-7; TRBD2 aligns across 11 bases. J gave up 2 bases and V 5 bases, and 8 bases lay outside the gene matches. The CDR3 spans 16 residues. Germline V gene sequence: CDR1 MGHRA, CDR2 YSYEKL. CDR3 coding DNA: TGCGCCAGCAGCACTCATCGACTAGCGGGACCCTACGAGCAGTACTTC. Amino acid sequence: CASSTHRLAGPYEQYF.

The genes are TRBV15 and TRBJ2-7; D possibly corresponds to TRBD2 (7 bases). The V end lost 0 bases, the J end lost 5 bases, and 23 bases lay between the germline ends. Germline values: CDR1 LNHNV, CDR2 YYDKDF (reference sequence). CDR3 size: 18 residues. CDR3 DNA: TGTGCCACCAGCAGAGAAACACCAGGAAACGGGGGGCAAGACGAGCAGTACTTC. The encoded protein is CATSRETPGNGGQDEQYF.

The V and J genes are TRBV7-2 and TRBJ2-2; 11 nucleotides agree with TRBD2. CDR3 size: 18 residues. Germline V gene sequence: CDR1 SGHTA, CDR2 FQGNSA. Germline trimming cut 2 bases from V and 6 bases from J; bases unmatched to any gene: 11. The CDR3 here is CASSLSAYLAGGAGELFF. CDR3 DNA sequence: TGTGCCAGCAGCTTAAGCGCCTATTTAGCGGGAGGGGCCGGGGAGCTGTTTTTT.

The V gene is TRBV4-2, the J gene TRBJ1-1; no reliable D call. Deletions cut 0 bases from V and 1 base from J, with 6 bases between. This CDR3 region has 14 residues. Germline loops: CDR1 LGHNA, CDR2 YNFKEQ. The CDR3 loop reads CASSQDLANTEAFF. The CDR3 coding sequence is TGTGCCAGCAGCCAAGACCTGGCGAACACTGAAGCTTTCTTT.

The rearrangement links TRBV19 to TRBJ2-7; 7 bases are a match to TRBD2. The V and J ends lost 4 bases and 6 bases, in that order; junction bases with no gene match: 9. This CDR3 spans 14 amino acids. The germline V gene encodes CDR1 LNHDA and CDR2 SQIVND (reference sequence). CDR3 coding DNA: TGTGCCAGTAGTAGGGCGGCGGGAGCGGGCGAGCAGTACTTC. It specifies CASSRAAGAGEQYF.

V is TRBV6-1 and J is TRBJ2-7; 8 bases fit TRBD2. Looked up from germline, CDR1 is MNHNS and CDR2 is SASEGT. The CDR3 is 13 amino acids. J lost 5 bases, V lost 6 bases, and 6 bases had no gene match. Here the CDR3 reads CASRPGGVNEQYF. In DNA, the CDR3 is TGTGCCAGCAGACCCGGGGGGGTCAACGAGCAGTACTTC.

The chain carries TRBV4-1 and TRBJ1-4, with TRBD1 matching over 10 bases. This CDR3 is built from 16 residues. Germline trimming cut 2 bases from V and 11 bases from J; bases unmatched to any gene: 11. CDR1 and CDR2 from the germline V gene are MGHRA and YSYEKL. Here the CDR3 DNA reads TGCGCCAGCAGCCAACTCCGGGACAGGGGAAAAGGGAAACTGTTTTTT. It yields the protein CASSQLRDRGKGKLFF.

The rearrangement links TRBV29-1 to TRBJ2-7, with D hard to call. The CDR3 extends over 11 amino acids. Deletions cut 5 bases from V and 3 bases from J, with 8 bases between. Germline lookup yields CDR1 SQVTM and CDR2 ANQGSEA. CDR3 residues: CSVSGNYEQYF. Here the CDR3 DNA reads TGCAGCGTTTCCGGAAACTACGAGCAGTACTTC.

This rearrangement joins TRBV5-1 to TRBJ1-2; no clear D gene. The CDR3 runs 13 residues. V lost 0 bases, J lost 3 bases, and 6 bases lay in between. CDR1 SGHRS and CDR2 YFSETQ come from the germline V gene. CDR3 residues: CASSLGTDYGYTF. The CDR3 DNA sequence: TGCGCCAGCAGCTTGGGGACGGACTATGGCTACACCTTC.

CDR3 loop: CSVVPLVTIRGTQYF. The CDR3 nucleotides read TGCAGCGTCGTACCACTAGTAACGATTCGCGGGACCCAGTACTTC. This chain connects TRBV29-1 to TRBJ2-5; tentative D call: TRBD2 (5 bases). V lost 6 bases and J 7 bases, leaving 24 bases between the germline ends. The CDR3 length is 15 residues. Per germline, CDR1 SQVTM and CDR2 ANQGSEA.